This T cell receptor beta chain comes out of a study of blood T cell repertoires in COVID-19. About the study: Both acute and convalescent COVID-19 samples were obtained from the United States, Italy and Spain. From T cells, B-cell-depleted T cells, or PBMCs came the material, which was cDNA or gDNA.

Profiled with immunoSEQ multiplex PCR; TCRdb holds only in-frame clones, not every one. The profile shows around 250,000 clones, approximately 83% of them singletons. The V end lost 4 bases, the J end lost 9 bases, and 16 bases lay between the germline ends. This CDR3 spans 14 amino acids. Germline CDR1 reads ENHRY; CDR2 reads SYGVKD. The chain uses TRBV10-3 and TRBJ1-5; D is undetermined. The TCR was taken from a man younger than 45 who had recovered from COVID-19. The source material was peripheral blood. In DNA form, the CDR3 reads TGTGCCATCAGTGCCGACAAAGACCCGCGGCCCCAGCATTTT. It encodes CAISADKDPRPQHF.